These 9 T cell receptor beta chains were sequenced from one sample in a study of blood T cell repertoires in COVID-19. The protocol was immunoSEQ multiplex PCR, while the TCRdb copy is restricted to in-frame clones and leaves out a portion. The table lists around 150,000 clones, 70% to 80% of them singletons. The specimen was peripheral blood. These receptors were taken from a woman between 45 and 60 years old with active or convalescent COVID-19.

The chain has TRBV30 and TRBJ1-2, with a possible D match to TRBD1 (6 bases). Trimming pared 1 base from V and 7 bases from J, leaving 7 bases between. This CDR3 is built from 11 residues. Germline CDR1 reads GTSNPN; CDR2 reads SVGIG (reference sequence). The CDR3 reads CAWSGGLGYTF. CDR3 nucleotide sequence: TGTGCCTGGAGTGGGGGGCTTGGCTACACCTTC.

The V call is TRBV5-6, the J call TRBJ2-3, with 7 bases aligning to TRBD2. Germline CDR1 and CDR2: SGHDT and YYEEEE. V lost 1 base and J lost 3; bases outside the gene matches: 5. The CDR3 has 15 amino acids. In DNA, the CDR3 is TGTGCCAGCAGCTTGACGGGGGGAGGGACAGATACGCAGTATTTT. It codes for CASSLTGGGTDTQYF.

V is TRBV28 and J is TRBJ1-5; a possible D gene is TRBD1 (6 bases). Germline-derived CDR1 and CDR2 are MDHEN and SYDVKM. CDR3 length: 15 residues. Trimming took off 3 bases at V and 5 bases at J, with 14 bases between the two ends. CDR3 loop: CASSLGQTGDQPQHF. In DNA form, the CDR3 reads TGTGCCAGCAGTTTGGGGCAGACAGGAGATCAGCCCCAGCATTTT.

V and J are TRBV9 and TRBJ2-7, with TRBD2 as a possible D gene (7 bases). The V end lost 9 bases, the J end lost 3 bases, and 13 bases lay between the germline ends. This CDR3 contains 12 residues. Germline assignment: CDR1 SGDLS and CDR2 YYNGEE. The CDR3 region is CATQRGGYEQYF. Here the CDR3 DNA reads TGTGCCACTCAAAGGGGGGGCTACGAGCAGTACTTC.

This clone was seen once. The chain uses TRBV19 and TRBJ2-3; the match to TRBD2 covers 8 bases. V gave up 0 bases and J gave up 4 bases; unmatched junction bases: 0. CDR3 length: 14 amino acids. CDR1 is LNHDA and CDR2 is SQIVND in the germline V gene (reference sequence). CDR3 nucleotides: TGTGCCAGTAGTATAGAACTAGCGGCAGATACGCAGTATTTT. Its translation is CASSIELAADTQYF.

In this sample, this clone turned up many times. V and J are TRBV6-5 and TRBJ1-4; perhaps TRBD1 as D (5 bases). The CDR3 sequence is 15 residues long. Germline lookup yields CDR1 MNHEY and CDR2 SVGAGI. V was cut by 4 bases and J by 8 bases, with 17 bases left in between. The CDR3: CASSSPGRGGEKLFF. The DNA of the CDR3 is TGTGCCAGCAGTTCCCCGGGGAGGGGAGGCGAAAAACTGTTTTTT.

The chain has TRBV27 and TRBJ1-1; unclear D gene. The CDR3 totals 13 residues. Germline V gives CDR1 MNHEY, CDR2 SMNVEV (reference sequence). Trimming left V 9 bases short and J 4 bases short, with 15 bases between. CDR3 sequence: CASRTFAGTEAFF. As DNA, the CDR3 is TGTGCCAGTCGGACGTTTGCGGGCACTGAAGCTTTCTTT.

V and J are TRBV18 and TRBJ2-1; no definite D call. The CDR3 has 13 amino acids. Per the germline V gene, CDR1 is KGHSH and CDR2 is LQKENI. Trimming took off 2 bases at V and 7 bases at J, with 9 bases between the two ends. The CDR3 loop reads CASSPATTNEQFF. CDR3 sequence (DNA): TGTGCCAGCTCACCAGCCACTACTAATGAGCAGTTCTTC.

This clone was recorded a few times. The rearrangement joins TRBV27 to TRBJ1-2, with 8 bases fitting TRBD1. Germline V lookup: CDR1 MNHEY, CDR2 SMNVEV (reference sequence). The length of the CDR3 is 12 residues. Germline trimming cut 4 bases from V and 7 bases from J; bases unmatched to any gene: 2. In DNA form, the CDR3 reads TGTGCCAGCAGTTCGCAGGGGGCTGGCTACACCTTC. This codes for CASSSQGAGYTF.